Shown below are 27 T cell receptor beta chains from a single sample sequenced in a study of CD8+ T cells in alopecia areata. Treatment: oral pan-JAK inhibitor, 5-10 mg twice daily. The authors extracted RNA and reverse transcribed it into cDNA as the sequencing template. The assay was immunoSEQ multiplex PCR, and TCRdb's table has in-frame clones only and misses some. Of 93,000 or so clones in the sample, 86% were seen once. The material was CD8+ T cells sorted from blood, obtained at approximately week 30, from a patient treated with tofacitinib. These receptors originate from a human donor with alopecia areata.

The V and J genes are TRBV5-1 and TRBJ2-7, with 9 nucleotides matching TRBD1. V dropped 5 bases and J dropped 3; count of bases not matched to a gene: 9. Germline V gives CDR1 SGHRS, CDR2 YFSETQ. CDR3 length: 15 residues. The CDR3 is CASRYGTGTYYEQYF. CDR3 DNA: TGCGCCAGCAGATATGGGACAGGGACTTACTACGAGCAGTACTTC.

The chain joins TRBV19 to TRBJ1-5, with D uncertain. Germline assignment: CDR1 LNHDA and CDR2 SQIVND (reference sequence). Deletions cut 1 base from V and 5 bases from J, with 12 bases between. The CDR3 contains 15 residues. CDR3 residues: CASSIAGRRDQPQHF. CDR3 in DNA: TGTGCCAGTAGTATAGCTGGGAGGCGAGATCAGCCCCAGCATTTT.

V usage is TRBV9 and J usage is TRBJ2-7; TRBD1 matches at 10 bases. The CDR3 has 15 amino acids. Looked up from germline, CDR1 is SGDLS and CDR2 is YYNGEE. Trimming at V came to 5 bases and at J to 5 bases, leaving 10 bases not matched to a gene. CDR3 region: CASRSTGQGYHEQYF. In DNA form, the CDR3 reads TGTGCCAGCAGGTCGACGGGACAGGGGTACCACGAGCAGTACTTC.

This chain uses TRBV7-9 with TRBJ1-1, with a tentative D call TRBD1 (5 bases). Germline V CDR1 and CDR2: SEHNR, FQNEAQ (reference sequence). Trimming pared 1 base from V and 4 bases from J, leaving 7 bases between. CDR3 length: 13 residues. The CDR3 sequence is CASSLDGTTEAFF. The CDR3 DNA reads as TGTGCCAGCAGCTTAGATGGGACCACTGAAGCTTTCTTT.

This chain uses TRBV28 with TRBJ2-3; D call uncertain. The CDR3 covers 14 residues. The V gene's germline CDR1 is MDHEN and CDR2 SYDVKM. V shed 3 bases and J shed 1 base, with 8 bases lying between them. DNA for the CDR3: TGTGCCAGCAGTTTCGGACGGCGCACAGATACGCAGTATTTT. As protein: CASSFGRRTDTQYF. The whole variable domain, remainder taken from reference TRBV28 and TRBJ2-3, is DVKVTQSSRYLVKRTGEKVFLECVQDMDHENMFWYRQDPGLGLRLIYFSYDVKMKEKGDIPEGYSVSREKKERFSLILESASTNQTSMYLCASSFGRRTDTQYFGPGTRLTVL.

The genes are TRBV7-8 and TRBJ2-7; 8 positions match TRBD1. Looked up from germline, CDR1 is SGHVS and CDR2 is FQNEAQ. The ends lost 7 bases at V and 5 bases at J; junction bases unmatched: 13. The CDR3 is 15 residues long. The CDR3, as DNA: TGTGCCAGCACCCCGGGGACAGGTCTCATCAACGAGCAGTACTTC. Residues: CASTPGTGLINEQYF.

The chain combines TRBV9 with TRBJ2-5; 11 nucleotides line up with TRBD2. Germline V gives CDR1 SGDLS, CDR2 YYNGEE. This CDR3 has 17 residues. The V segment lost 3 bases and the J segment 4 bases; nucleotides outside the gene matches: 11. The CDR3 here is CASSASRTSGFGETQYF. DNA of the CDR3: TGTGCCAGCAGCGCCTCCAGGACTAGCGGGTTCGGAGAGACCCAGTACTTC.

The chain couples TRBV12-5 to TRBJ2-1; D not resolved. Trimming took off 7 bases at V and 5 bases at J, with 21 bases between the two ends. The CDR3 has 16 residues. Germline assignment: CDR1 LGHNT and CDR2 FRNRAP. The CDR3 sequence is CASDTQVGQTNNEQFF. The CDR3 DNA is TGTGCTAGTGACACCCAGGTCGGCCAGACAAACAATGAGCAGTTCTTC.

The chain employs TRBV27 and TRBJ2-1; D not certain. The CDR3 covers 13 residues. The germline CDR1 and CDR2 sequences are MNHEY and SMNVEV (reference sequence). The germline V and J ends were trimmed by 2 bases and 5 bases, with 7 bases remaining between them. The chain's CDR3 is CASSLRTDNEQFF. As DNA, the CDR3 is TGTGCCAGCAGTTTAAGGACGGACAATGAGCAGTTCTTC.

The V gene is TRBV19, the J gene TRBJ2-7; 8 bases agree with TRBD1. V shed 8 bases and J 0 bases; nucleotides not matched to a gene: 6. The CDR3 totals 14 residues. Germline V gives CDR1 LNHDA, CDR2 SQIVND (reference sequence). This CDR3 is CASALGTGSYEQYF. The CDR3 DNA reads TGTGCCAGTGCTCTGGGGACAGGCTCCTACGAGCAGTACTTC.

This chain uses TRBV6-5 with TRBJ2-5, with TRBD2 as a possible D gene (5 bases). Germline V CDR1 and CDR2: MNHEY, SVGAGI. V lost 2 bases and J lost 3, with 7 bases in between. CDR3 length: 13 amino acids. CDR3 DNA sequence: TGTGCCAGCAGTTACCCCGGGGAAGAGACCCAGTACTTC. Translating it yields CASSYPGEETQYF.

This rearrangement joins TRBV5-6 to TRBJ1-2, with D hard to call. Germline V lookup: CDR1 SGHDT, CDR2 YYEEEE. CDR3 length: 15 residues. V was cut by 0 bases and J by 4 bases, with 13 bases left in between. The CDR3 nucleotides read TGTGCCAGCAGCTTGGAGACGGAGAGTTTCTATGGCTACACCTTC. The encoded protein is CASSLETESFYGYTF.

The V gene is TRBV6-5, the J gene TRBJ2-7; TRBD2 is a possible D gene (6 bases). This CDR3 is 14 amino acids long. V shed 7 bases and J shed 2 bases, with 15 bases lying between them. Germline lookup yields CDR1 MNHEY and CDR2 SVGAGI. CDR3 protein: CASTTAGGTYEQYF. The CDR3 region has the DNA TGTGCCAGCACCACTGCAGGAGGGACCTACGAGCAGTACTTC.

This clone is a singleton in its sample. V usage is TRBV6-6 and J usage is TRBJ2-7; D possibly uses TRBD1 or TRBD2 (5 bases each). CDR3 size: 13 residues. The V and J ends lost 9 bases and 3 bases respectively, with 15 bases between them. The germline CDR1 and CDR2 sequences are MNHNY and SVGAGI (reference sequence). In DNA form, the CDR3 reads TGTGCCAGTCGGGACCCGGCCCTCTACGAGCAGTACTTC. It codes for CASRDPALYEQYF.

The chain carries TRBV18 and TRBJ1-1; D unclear. Germline V CDR1 and CDR2: KGHSH, LQKENI. This CDR3 region has 14 residues. Trimming left V 4 bases short and J 6 bases short, with 15 bases between. CDR3 residues: CASSLGGQNAEAFF. As DNA, the CDR3 is TGTGCCAGCTCACTCGGCGGGCAAAACGCTGAAGCTTTCTTT. Filled out from reference TRBV18 and TRBJ1-1, the complete variable domain reads NAGVMQNPRHLVRRRGQEARLRCSPMKGHSHVYWYRQLPEEGLKFMVYLQKENIIDESGMPKERFSAEFPKEGPSILRIQQVVRGDSAAYFCASSLGGQNAEAFFGQGTRLTVV.

V and J are TRBV11-2 and TRBJ2-2; D remains ambiguous. The CDR3 length is 15 residues. Germline V lookup: CDR1 SGHAT, CDR2 FQNNGV. V lost 3 bases and J lost 8, with 16 bases in between. The chain's CDR3 is CASSFETWTEGELFF. DNA for the CDR3: TGTGCCAGCAGCTTCGAGACTTGGACCGAAGGGGAGCTGTTTTTT.

The chain carries TRBV19 and TRBJ1-2; D not certain. The germline gives CDR1 LNHDA, CDR2 SQIVND (reference sequence). V lost 5 bases and J 2 bases, leaving 21 bases between the germline ends. There are 17 residues in the CDR3. CDR3 residues: CASSLPAALFENYGYTF. The CDR3 DNA reads as TGTGCCAGTAGTCTTCCGGCAGCCCTCTTCGAGAACTATGGCTACACCTTC.

The rearrangement links TRBV7-3 to TRBJ1-2; D unclear. V was trimmed by 5 bases and J by 2 bases, leaving 18 bases between them. This CDR3 is 16 amino acids long. The germline gives CDR1 SGHTA, CDR2 FQGTGA. The CDR3 nucleotides are TGTGCCAGCAGCCCCCACCCCGCAGATTTCAACTATGGCTACACCTTC. This translates into CASSPHPADFNYGYTF.

As concerns this clone: At one end, the junction sequence differs from germline, possibly due to a read error. The chain joins TRBV7-7 to TRBJ2-2, with D possibly being TRBD1 (6 bases). Per germline, CDR1 SSHAT and CDR2 FNYEAQ (reference sequence). The CDR3 covers 15 residues. CDR3 nucleotide sequence: TGTGCTAGCAGCCCAGACAGGTCTGGCACCGGGGAGCTGTTTTTT. The encoded protein is CASSPDRSGTGELFF.

The gene calls are TRBV27 and TRBJ2-7, with 7 positions matching TRBD1. Germline-derived CDR1 and CDR2 are MNHEY and SMNVEV (reference sequence). V shed 6 bases, J shed 1 base, and the junction held 9 bases outside the gene matches. The CDR3 length is 15 residues. The CDR3 reads CASRLQGLESYEQYF. In DNA form, the CDR3 reads TGTGCCAGCAGGCTACAGGGGCTGGAGTCCTACGAGCAGTACTTC.

V and J are TRBV16 and TRBJ2-7; 8 positions agree with TRBD1. This CDR3 region has 13 residues. The germline CDR1 and CDR2 sequences are KGHSY and FQNENV. With 4 bases clipped from V and 6 bases from J, the junction kept 5 bases outside the gene matches. The CDR3 loop reads CASSLGQGGEQYF. The CDR3 bases are TGTGCCAGCAGCCTCGGACAGGGCGGCGAGCAGTACTTC. Supplemented by reference TRBV16 and TRBJ2-7, the full variable domain reads GEEVAQTPKHLVRGEGQKAKLYCAPIKGHSYVFWYQQVLKNEFKFLISFQNENVFDETGMPKERFSAKCLPNSPCSLEIQATKLEDSAVYFCASSLGQGGEQYFGPGTRLTVT.

The V gene is TRBV6-5, the J gene TRBJ2-7; the D gene is possibly TRBD2 (6 bases). The CDR3 is 13 amino acids. With 6 bases removed from V and 0 bases from J, the gap between germline ends came to 9 bases. Germline V gives CDR1 MNHEY, CDR2 SVGAGI. The CDR3 here is CASSPSVSYEQYF. Written as DNA, the CDR3 is TGTGCCAGCAGCCCTAGCGTCTCCTACGAGCAGTACTTC.

V gene TRBV4-1 combines with J gene TRBJ1-1; 11 bases line up with TRBD1. V lost 4 bases, J lost 1 base, and 5 bases stayed unmatched. Germline V lookup: CDR1 MGHRA, CDR2 YSYEKL. The CDR3 runs 16 residues. CDR3 amino acids: CASSPGTGGANTEAFF. The CDR3 DNA follows: TGCGCCAGCAGCCCCGGGACAGGGGGAGCGAACACTGAAGCTTTCTTT.

The chain employs TRBV27 and TRBJ2-7; 9 positions match TRBD2. CDR3 length: 17 residues. The V gene's germline CDR1 is MNHEY and CDR2 SMNVEV (reference sequence). The V segment lost 4 bases and the J segment 7 bases; nucleotides outside the gene matches: 17. For the CDR3, the DNA is TGTGCCAGCAGTTCATTTGTAGTAGGCGGGAGGGCCGGAGAGCAGTACTTC. Its protein is CASSSFVVGGRAGEQYF.

This clone appeared once. V usage is TRBV11-1 and J usage is TRBJ2-3; 10 bases map to TRBD2. This CDR3 has 15 amino acids. J lost 4 bases, V lost 8 bases, and 9 bases had no gene match. Per the germline V gene, CDR1 is SGHAT and CDR2 is FQDESV (reference sequence). The CDR3 nucleotides read TGTGCCAGCGGAGAACTAGCGGGGCGGGCAGATACGCAGTATTTT. It codes for CASGELAGRADTQYF.

This chain joins TRBV2 and TRBJ2-1; no reliable D call. The CDR3 sequence is 13 residues long. V was cut by 7 bases and J by 8 bases, with 15 bases left in between. Germline CDR1 reads SNHLY; CDR2 reads FYNNEI. Here the CDR3 reads CASNSPERHEQFF. Here the CDR3 DNA reads TGTGCCAGCAACTCACCCGAGAGGCATGAGCAGTTCTTC. Full variable domain (remainder filled in from reference TRBV2 and TRBJ2-1): EPEVTQTPSHQVTQMGQEVILRCVPISNHLYFYWYRQILGQKVEFLVSFYNNEISEKSEIFDDQFSVERPDGSNFTLKIRSTKLEDSAMYFCASNSPERHEQFFGPGTRLTVL.

The gene calls are TRBV7-9 and TRBJ2-5, with 7 nucleotides matching TRBD1. Germline values: CDR1 SEHNR, CDR2 FQNEAQ (reference sequence). Losses at the gene ends were 0 bases for V and 2 bases for J; bases not matched to a gene: 9. This CDR3 has 17 amino acids. The CDR3 bases are TGTGCCAGCAGCTTAGCAGAGGGACAGAAGATACAAGAGACCCAGTACTTC. It translates to CASSLAEGQKIQETQYF.